The present TCR beta chain was sequenced within a study of quantifying T cell responses using KT2 cells. In the study overall: RNA was reverse transcribed with TCR alpha and beta constant-region primers. A predetermined fluorescence threshold ended the second PCR, run as a qPCR.

KT2, a clone with a known TCR, was spiked into unfractionated PBMC. From germline, CDR1 is KGHDR and CDR2 SFDVKD. After removal of 4 bases from V and 0 bases from J, the junction contained 9 bases not matched to a gene. CDR3 length: 17 residues. An oligo carrying a UMI was ligated to the cDNA 3' end. The first PCR ran around 4 cycles with an equimolar RC1.1 and RC1.2 beta primer mix. TCR alpha and beta chains were handled separately starting at the second PCR. Each CDR3 protein is one row after TCRdb ran MiXCR on the UMI-ligation and nested PCR reads. The sample lists around 56,000 distinct CDR3 sequences; approximately 13% were seen once. Study conclusions and caveats: Input KT2 cell number predicted KT2 alpha and beta sequence counts linearly over several orders of magnitude.

Concerning this clonotype: Its antigen is unidentified.

The chain has TRBV24-1 and TRBJ2-3; 7 bases are a match to TRBD2. Sequenced input: PBMCs spiked with cells of the T cell clone KT2. This clonotype was obtained from a human donor. CDR3 bases: TGTGCCACCAGTGAGCTCGGGACTACCGCTAGCACAGATACGCAGTATTTT. This encodes CATSELGTTASTDTQYF.